Each of the 16 T cell receptor beta chains below was sequenced from the same sample in a study of shared clonotypes between healthy human individuals. Profiled with immunoSEQ multiplex PCR; TCRdb holds only in-frame clones, not every one. Of about 1.5 million clones listed, roughly 98% are singletons. Input material: naive CD4+ T cells sorted from blood. The subset was: CD45RA+ positively selected. The receptors derive from a young man in good health.

On this clone itself: Different DNA sequences within this sample yield the same CDR3. V and J are TRBV6-1 and TRBJ2-7; D gene uncertain. Trimming removed 4 bases from V and 2 bases from J, with 3 bases in between. Per germline, CDR1 MNHNS and CDR2 SASEGT. The CDR3 totals 11 residues. CDR3 protein: CASSAAYEQYF. The CDR3 DNA reads TGTGCCAGCAGTGCCGCCTACGAGCAGTACTTC.

Concerning this clone itself: The identical CDR3 is also encoded by other nucleotide sequences in the sample. The gene calls are TRBV29-1 and TRBJ2-2, with D perhaps matching TRBD1 or TRBD2 (5 bases each). Germline values: CDR1 SQVTM, CDR2 ANQGSEA. V lost 3 bases and J lost 2, with 7 bases in between. CDR3 size: 13 residues. CDR3 loop: CSVDRDNTGELFF. For the CDR3, the DNA is TGCAGCGTTGACAGGGACAACACCGGGGAGCTGTTTTTT.

This sequence joins TRBV7-9 and TRBJ1-5; the match to TRBD1 covers 10 bases. CDR3 size: 15 residues. Germline values: CDR1 SEHNR, CDR2 FQNEAQ (reference sequence). V was clipped by 6 bases and J by 6 bases; unmatched bases: 8. This chain's CDR3 is CASRSGTGVVQPQHF. CDR3 nucleotides: TGTGCCAGCAGATCCGGGACAGGGGTCGTTCAGCCCCAGCATTTT.

DNA of the CDR3: TGTGCCAGCAGCCGACGTGGGACTAGCGGACACACAGATACGCAGTATTTT. It specifies CASSRRGTSGHTDTQYF. The chain carries TRBV5-4 and TRBJ2-3, with 11 bases fitting TRBD2. The V and J ends lost 4 bases and 2 bases, in that order; junction bases with no gene match: 9. The CDR3 is made up of 17 amino acids. Per the germline V gene, CDR1 is SGHNT and CDR2 is YYREEE (reference sequence). Full variable domain (remainder filled in from reference TRBV5-4 and TRBJ2-3): ETGVTQSPTHLIKTRGQQVTLRCSSQSGHNTVSWYQQALGQGPQFIFQYYREEENGRGNFPPRFSGLQFPNYSSELNVNALELDDSALYLCASSRRGTSGHTDTQYFGPGTRLTVL.

The chain has TRBV5-1 and TRBJ1-1; D not certain. Germline CDR1 reads SGHRS; CDR2 reads YFSETQ. Trimming stripped 1 base from V and 2 bases from J, with 9 bases between. The CDR3 extends over 14 amino acids. As DNA, the CDR3 is TGCGCCAGCAGCTTGTCGTCAGAAAACACTGAAGCTTTCTTT. Translation: CASSLSSENTEAFF.

The chain is built from TRBV5-4 and TRBJ2-2; 9 bases map to TRBD2. The trim removed 4 bases at V and 3 bases at J, leaving 7 bases unmatched. Germline V gene lookup returns CDR1 SGHNT and CDR2 YYREEE (reference sequence). This CDR3 comprises 16 residues. CDR3 protein: CASSGRLAGDTGELFF. CDR3 sequence (DNA): TGTGCCAGCAGCGGGAGGTTAGCGGGAGACACCGGGGAGCTGTTTTTT.

J is TRBJ1-3 and V is TRBV7-9, with 8 bases that match TRBD1. V dropped 5 bases and J dropped 0; count of bases not matched to a gene: 15. The CDR3 length is 19 residues. CDR1 is SEHNR and CDR2 is FQNEAQ in the germline V gene (reference sequence). The CDR3 DNA reads TGTGCCAGCAGCGCCCCGGGACAGGAAAGCGTTCACTCTGGAAACACCATATATTTT. Translated: CASSAPGQESVHSGNTIYF.

V gene TRBV29-1 combines with J gene TRBJ1-1; D not resolved. Per germline, CDR1 SQVTM and CDR2 ANQGSEA. The CDR3 has 12 amino acids. V gave up 4 bases and J gave up 0 bases, with 6 bases separating them. The CDR3 spells CSVGSMNTEAFF. For the CDR3, the DNA is TGCAGCGTTGGAAGCATGAACACTGAAGCTTTCTTT.

The chain uses TRBV27 and TRBJ1-5; D remains ambiguous. Trimming cost V 5 bases and J 1 base, with 9 bases left between them. In germline, CDR1 is MNHEY, CDR2 SMNVEV (reference sequence). This CDR3 is 14 amino acids long. The CDR3 reads CASSQTDSNQPQHF. The CDR3 nucleotides read TGTGCCAGCAGTCAAACAGACAGCAATCAGCCCCAGCATTTT.

The chain uses TRBV28 and TRBJ1-4; a weak D match, TRBD1 (5 bases). Germline V lookup: CDR1 MDHEN, CDR2 SYDVKM. Trimming shortened V by 7 bases and J by 8 bases, and 20 bases separated the two germline ends. This CDR3 has 15 amino acids. CDR3 nucleotides: TGTGCCAGCAAACCGCACCCAGACAGTTCCGAAAAACTGTTTTTT. Protein sequence: CASKPHPDSSEKLFF.

This chain links TRBV7-9 with TRBJ2-7, with D uncertain. V lost 3 bases and J lost 2, with 11 bases in between. This CDR3 region has 14 residues. CDR1 SEHNR and CDR2 FQNEAQ come from the germline V gene (reference sequence). CDR3 DNA: TGTGCCAGCAGCTTTTTGGTCCAGCCCTACGAGCAGTACTTC. It encodes CASSFLVQPYEQYF. The full variable domain, completed using reference TRBV7-9 and TRBJ2-7, is DTGVSQNPRHKITKRGQNVTFRCDPISEHNRLYWYRQTLGQGPEFLTYFQNEAQLEKSRLLSDRFSAERPKGSFSTLEIQRTEQGDSAMYLCASSFLVQPYEQYFGPGTRLTVT.

The chain links TRBV29-1 to TRBJ1-5; tentatively, D is TRBD1 (5 bases). The CDR3 is 12 residues long. Germline V gene lookup returns CDR1 SQVTM and CDR2 ANQGSEA. Trimming shortened V by 7 bases and J by 0 bases, and 7 bases separated the two germline ends. The CDR3 region is CSAGASNQPQHF. CDR3 coding DNA: TGCAGCGCTGGGGCTAGCAATCAGCCCCAGCATTTT.

CDR3 amino acids: CASSLRTKQETQYF. The CDR3 region has the DNA TGTGCCAGCTCACTCAGGACAAAACAAGAGACCCAGTACTTC. This rearrangement joins TRBV18 to TRBJ2-5; TRBD1 might be the D (5 bases). V was pared by 4 bases and J by 2 bases, with 11 bases between. Germline CDR1 and CDR2: KGHSH and LQKENI. The CDR3 has 14 residues.

The genes are TRBV7-9 and TRBJ1-2, with D unresolved. V was cut by 0 bases and J by 4 bases, with 15 bases left in between. This CDR3 has 16 residues. Looked up from germline, CDR1 is SEHNR and CDR2 is FQNEAQ (reference sequence). The DNA of the CDR3 is TGTGCCAGCAGCTTAGCTGTCGCGTCGGGATTCTATGGCTACACCTTC. It encodes CASSLAVASGFYGYTF. Based on the CDR3 plus reference TRBV7-9 and TRBJ1-2, the full variable domain is DTGVSQNPRHKITKRGQNVTFRCDPISEHNRLYWYRQTLGQGPEFLTYFQNEAQLEKSRLLSDRFSAERPKGSFSTLEIQRTEQGDSAMYLCASSLAVASGFYGYTFGSGTRLTVV.

CDR3 loop: CASSPPGQVLRNTEAFF. CDR3 bases: TGTGCCAGCAGTCCCCCGGGACAGGTACTAAGGAACACTGAAGCTTTCTTT. V usage is TRBV28 and J usage is TRBJ1-1, with TRBD1 matching 8 bases. Trimming cost V 5 bases and J 1 base; bases outside gene matches: 12. CDR3 length: 17 amino acids. The V gene's germline CDR1 is MDHEN and CDR2 SYDVKM. Combining the CDR3 with reference TRBV28 and TRBJ1-1 gives the whole variable domain DVKVTQSSRYLVKRTGEKVFLECVQDMDHENMFWYRQDPGLGLRLIYFSYDVKMKEKGDIPEGYSVSREKKERFSLILESASTNQTSMYLCASSPPGQVLRNTEAFFGQGTRLTVV.

This chain joins TRBV2 and TRBJ2-2; D gene uncertain. The CDR3 totals 12 residues. CDR1 is SNHLY and CDR2 is FYNNEI in the germline V gene. Between the trimmed V and J ends, which lost 8 bases and 0 bases, there was a span of 4 bases. CDR3 protein: CASGANTGELFF. In nucleotides, the CDR3 is TGTGCCAGCGGAGCGAACACCGGGGAGCTGTTTTTT.